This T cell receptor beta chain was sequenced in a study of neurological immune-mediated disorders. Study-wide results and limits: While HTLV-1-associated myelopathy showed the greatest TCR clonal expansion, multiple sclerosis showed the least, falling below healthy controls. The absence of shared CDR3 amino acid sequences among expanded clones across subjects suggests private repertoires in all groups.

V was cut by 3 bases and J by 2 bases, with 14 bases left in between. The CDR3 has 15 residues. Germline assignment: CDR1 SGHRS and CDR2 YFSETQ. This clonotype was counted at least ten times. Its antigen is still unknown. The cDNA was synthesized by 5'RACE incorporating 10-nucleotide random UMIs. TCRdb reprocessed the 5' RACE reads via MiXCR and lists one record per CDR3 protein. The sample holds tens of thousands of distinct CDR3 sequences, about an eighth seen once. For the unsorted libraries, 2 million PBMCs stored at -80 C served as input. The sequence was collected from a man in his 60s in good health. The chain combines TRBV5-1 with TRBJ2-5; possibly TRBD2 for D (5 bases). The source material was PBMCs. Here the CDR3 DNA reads TGCGCCAGCAGCTCCCCCGGGGATTGGCAAGAGACCCAGTACTTC. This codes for CASSSPGDWQETQYF.